A selection of T cell receptor beta chains follows, all from one sample in a study of identical twins. TCRdb re-called the 5' RACE reads with MiXCR, one entry per CDR3 protein. The table records 250,000 to 350,000 distinct CDR3 sequences, 7.5% to 9.5% of them present only once. These records were also assigned to another study, of yellow fever vaccine responses in identical twins.

The sequenced sample was CD8+ T cells sorted from blood. The receptors derive from a woman between 18 and 29 years old in good health. CDR3s include the opening cysteine and the closing phenylalanine or tryptophan. Fields, in order: J gene, clone size, CDR3 length, V gene, D gene, CDR3 DNA, CDR3 protein. D genes are given only for firm matches. The size entry is marked missing in some rows and otherwise reads once, few, many or a size class.

TRBJ2-1	many	15	TRBV3-1	TRBD1	TGTGCCAGCAGCCCGAGGACAGGCACGAGCGATGAGCAGTTCTTC	CASSPRTGTSDEQFF
TRBJ1-6	.	13	TRBV6-1	TRBD1	TGTGCCAGCAGTGGACAGGGGTATTCACCCCTCCACTTT	CASSGQGYSPLHF
TRBJ2-1	.	13	TRBV9	.	TGTGCCAGCAGCGTTGTAGGTGAGAGTAAGCAGTTCTTC	CASSVVGESKQFF
TRBJ2-1	many	14	TRBV6-5	TRBD2	TGTGCCACGCGTTTAACGGGAGGGCCTAATGAGCAGTTCTTC	CATRLTGGPNEQFF
TRBJ2-2	.	14	TRBV28	TRBD1	TGTGCCACCAAGCAGACAGGGGAGGCCGGGGAGCTGTTTTTT	CATKQTGEAGELFF
TRBJ2-1	few	17	TRBV7-3	TRBD2	TGTGCCAGCAGCGCAACACTAGCGGGGACCCCTCACAATGAGCAGTTCTTC	CASSATLAGTPHNEQFF
TRBJ2-7	few	15	TRBV27	TRBD2	TGTGCCAGCAGTTTACGCGGGGGGAACTCCTACGAGCAGTACTTC	CASSLRGGNSYEQYF
TRBJ2-1	many	13	TRBV9	.	TGTGCCAGCAGGACCAGGGATAACAATGAGCAGTTCTTC	CASRTRDNNEQFF
TRBJ1-1	many	13	TRBV12-3/TRBV12-4	.	TGTGCCAGCAGTCACTTTCGGGCTGATGAAGCTTTCTTT	CASSHFRADEAFF
TRBJ2-3	few	12	TRBV19	TRBD1	TGTGCCAGTAAACACAGGGGGGATACGCAGTATTTT	CASKHRGDTQYF
TRBJ2-1	few	17	TRBV4-3	.	TGCGCCAGCAGCCAAGATCGGGCCCAGGGATATTACAATGAGCAGTTCTTC	CASSQDRAQGYYNEQFF
TRBJ2-7	medium-sized	15	TRBV10-1	.	TGCGCCAGCAGTCCCCGACGGGAAGGCTCCTACGAGCAGTACTTC	CASSPRREGSYEQYF
TRBJ2-3	few	15	TRBV7-3	TRBD1	TGTGCCAGCAGGGAAACAGGGGGCACCCCAGATACGCAGTATTTT	CASRETGGTPDTQYF
TRBJ2-1	many	16	TRBV3-1	.	TGTGCCAGCAGCCAAGTCAGAGTACCCAAATACAATGAGCAGTTCTTC	CASSQVRVPKYNEQFF
TRBJ2-7	.	14	TRBV29-1	.	TGCAGCGTTGAAGGCGCAGGGGATCCCTACGAGCAGTACTTC	CSVEGAGDPYEQYF
TRBJ2-5	.	14	TRBV29-1	TRBD2	TGCAGCGTCGAGACTAGCGGAGTCTTAGAGACCCAGTACTTC	CSVETSGVLETQYF
TRBJ1-1	.	14	TRBV15	.	TGTGCCACCAGCATATCCTCCGGGAACACTGAAGCTTTCTTT	CATSISSGNTEAFF
TRBJ2-1	.	16	TRBV7-8	TRBD2	TGTGCCAGCAGCTTAGTGGGCGGGAGGGCCGCTAATGAGCAGTTCTTC	CASSLVGGRAANEQFF
TRBJ2-3	.	16	TRBV11-2	TRBD2	TGTGCCAGCAGCTTACTCCGGGACTATCGCACAGATACGCAGTATTTT	CASSLLRDYRTDTQYF
TRBJ2-5	few	15	TRBV12-3/TRBV12-4	TRBD1	TGTGCCAGCAGTTCCGGGACAGTGTCTCAAGAGACCCAGTACTTC	CASSSGTVSQETQYF
TRBJ2-1	.	15	TRBV6-1	TRBD2	TGTGCCAGCATTGAGGGACTAGCGGAAAACAATGAGCAGTTCTTC	CASIEGLAENNEQFF
TRBJ2-2	many	12	TRBV12-3/TRBV12-4	.	TGTGCCAGCAGTTTAAATTCCGGGGAGCTGTTTTTT	CASSLNSGELFF
TRBJ2-7	.	13	TRBV9	TRBD1	TGTGCCAGCGGGACAGGGGTCTCTCGAGAGCAGTACTTC	CASGTGVSREQYF
TRBJ2-7	.	14	TRBV12-3/TRBV12-4	.	TGTGCCAGCAGTCATGGCCGGGACACCTACGAGCAGTACTTC	CASSHGRDTYEQYF
TRBJ2-7	many	15	TRBV12-3/TRBV12-4	.	TGTGCCAGCAGCCAACCCTTTGAGGGACTTTACGAGCAGTACTTC	CASSQPFEGLYEQYF
TRBJ2-3	few	16	TRBV7-9	.	TGTGCCAGCAGCTCACTGCCCCCCGTTATACCAGATACGCAGTATTTT	CASSSLPPVIPDTQYF
TRBJ2-3	many	15	TRBV28	.	TGTGCCAGCAGTTTCACAGGGTCTAGCACAGATACGCAGTATTTT	CASSFTGSSTDTQYF
TRBJ1-5	few	13	TRBV28	.	TGTGCCAGCAGTTTGGCAGGCAAGGGACCCCAGCATTTT	CASSLAGKGPQHF
TRBJ2-1	few	15	TRBV7-3	TRBD2	TGTGCCAGCAGCTTACAGCGGGGGGCCCCAGAGGAGCAGTTCTTC	CASSLQRGAPEEQFF
TRBJ2-7	few	13	TRBV7-9	.	TGTGCCACCCGGTCGGGGCTATCTAACGAGCAGTACTTC	CATRSGLSNEQYF
TRBJ2-7	few	15	TRBV9	.	TGTGCCAGCAGCCCGACGGGCCGGAACTCCTACGAGCAGTACTTC	CASSPTGRNSYEQYF
TRBJ2-7	many	14	TRBV20-1	TRBD2	TGCAGTGCTAGAGTACTAGCGGGGGGCTACGAGCAGTACTTC	CSARVLAGGYEQYF
TRBJ2-2	few	13	TRBV5-6	.	TGTGCCAGCAGCTGGACGAGCACCGGGGAGCTGTTTTTT	CASSWTSTGELFF
TRBJ2-1	.	14	TRBV29-1	.	TGCAGCGTTGAGAACAGGGCCCTCTACAATGAGCAGTTCTTC	CSVENRALYNEQFF
TRBJ1-4	many	14	TRBV20-1	.	TGCAGTGCTAGAACCGGGACTCCTAGTGAAAAACTGTTTTTT	CSARTGTPSEKLFF
TRBJ2-1	few	14	TRBV12-3/TRBV12-4	.	TGTGCCAGCAGTTTTTGGGGGACCTACAATGAGCAGTTCTTC	CASSFWGTYNEQFF
TRBJ1-4	many	13	TRBV7-6	TRBD1	TGTGCCAGCAGCTTAACAGGGGGAGAAAAACTGTTTTTT	CASSLTGGEKLFF
TRBJ2-2	many	16	TRBV12-3/TRBV12-4	TRBD1	TGTGCCAGCGTGAACCGGGACAGGGGCAACACCGGGGAGCTGTTTTTT	CASVNRDRGNTGELFF
TRBJ2-7	many	14	TRBV4-3	.	TGCGCCAGCAGCCAAGGAGGGGGGGGTTACGAGCAGTACTTC	CASSQGGGGYEQYF
TRBJ2-1	.	16	TRBV7-9	TRBD1	TGTGCCAGCAGCAACGGTCCGGGACAGGGGGCAAATGAGCAGTTCTTC	CASSNGPGQGANEQFF
TRBJ2-3	few	18	TRBV11-1	.	TGTGCCAGCAGCTGGAAAACCGGGACCCCTAGGACCACAGATACGCAGTATTTT	CASSWKTGTPRTTDTQYF
TRBJ2-2	many	19	TRBV3-1	TRBD2	TGTGCCAGCAGCCAAATTGTTCAGCGGGAGGGCCGTTACACCGGGGAGCTGTTTTTT	CASSQIVQREGRYTGELFF
TRBJ2-1	.	16	TRBV7-9	TRBD1	TGTGCCAGCAGCTTAGCCGGGACAGGGACTTTGGATGAGCAGTTCTTC	CASSLAGTGTLDEQFF
TRBJ1-1	few	14	TRBV30	TRBD1	TGTGCCTGGAGTGATGGAGGGGGCGCAAATAGGGCTTTCTTT	CAWSDGGGANRAFF
TRBJ2-2	.	19	TRBV4-3	TRBD2	TGCGCCAGCAGCCAAGATAACCAGGCTAGCGGGAGGGTGGCCGGGGAGCTGTTTTTT	CASSQDNQASGRVAGELFF
TRBJ2-7	many	13	TRBV11-2	.	TGTGCCAGCAGCCCGGCCGCAGTTTACGAGCAGTACTTC	CASSPAAVYEQYF